This TCR beta chain was found in a study of PD-1 blockade in classical Hodgkin lymphoma. Whole-study findings and limits: Nivolumab starters within 1 year of ASCT were excluded.

Regarding time point: cycle 4 day 1 (C4D1), after 6 weeks of nivolumab. With no exception, relapse followed autologous stem cell transplantation in all patients, and brentuximab vedotin exposure varied. With respect to this clone: Its specificity is not known.

The germline V and J ends were trimmed by 4 bases and 5 bases, with 10 bases remaining between them. Germline CDR1 MNHNS, CDR2 SASEGT. This CDR3 is built from 13 residues. Clones were read by immunoSEQ multiplex PCR, and TCRdb kept only the in-frame ones, dropping some. The sample contains thousands of clones, around four fifths of which appear only once. The TCR sequence derives from a human donor with classical Hodgkin lymphoma. The specimen comprised peripheral blood mononuclear cells (PBMCs), sampled before the fourth cycle of nivolumab. The gene calls are TRBV6-1 and TRBJ2-3; a weak D match, TRBD1 (6 bases). CDR3 nucleotide sequence: TGTGCCAGCAGTGCCTTAGGGGGAGATACGCAGTATTTT. Its protein is CASSALGGDTQYF.